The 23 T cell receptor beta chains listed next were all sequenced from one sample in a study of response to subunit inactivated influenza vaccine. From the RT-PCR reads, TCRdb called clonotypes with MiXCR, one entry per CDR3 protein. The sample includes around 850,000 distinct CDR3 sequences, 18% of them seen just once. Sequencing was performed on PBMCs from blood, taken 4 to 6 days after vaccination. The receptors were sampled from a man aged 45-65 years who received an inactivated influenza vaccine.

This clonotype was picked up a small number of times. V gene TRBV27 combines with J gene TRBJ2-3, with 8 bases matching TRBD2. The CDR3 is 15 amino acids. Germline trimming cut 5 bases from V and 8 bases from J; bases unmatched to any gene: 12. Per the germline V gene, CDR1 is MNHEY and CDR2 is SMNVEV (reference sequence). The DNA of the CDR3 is TGTGCCAGCAGTCCGGGACTAGGGGGGGGGTTTACGCAGTATTTT. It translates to CASSPGLGGGFTQYF.

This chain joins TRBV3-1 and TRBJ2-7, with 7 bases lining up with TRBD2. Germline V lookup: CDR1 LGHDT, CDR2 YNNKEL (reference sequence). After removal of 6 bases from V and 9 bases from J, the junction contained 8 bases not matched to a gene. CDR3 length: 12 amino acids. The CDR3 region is CASRAERGAQYF. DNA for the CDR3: TGTGCCAGCAGAGCTGAGCGGGGTGCGCAGTACTTC.

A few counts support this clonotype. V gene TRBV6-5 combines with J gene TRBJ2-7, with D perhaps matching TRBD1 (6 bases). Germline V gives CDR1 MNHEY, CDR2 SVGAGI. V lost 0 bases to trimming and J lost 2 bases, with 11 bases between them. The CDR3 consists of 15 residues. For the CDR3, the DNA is TGTGCCAGCAGTTACTCTGTCAGGGGTACCTACGAGCAGTACTTC. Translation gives CASSYSVRGTYEQYF.

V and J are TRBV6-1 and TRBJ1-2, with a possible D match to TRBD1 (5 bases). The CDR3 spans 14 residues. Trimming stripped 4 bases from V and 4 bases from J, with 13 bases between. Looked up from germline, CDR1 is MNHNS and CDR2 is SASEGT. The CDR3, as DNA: TGTGCCAGCAGTGGGAAGACAGCCCTCTATGGCTACACCTTC. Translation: CASSGKTALYGYTF.

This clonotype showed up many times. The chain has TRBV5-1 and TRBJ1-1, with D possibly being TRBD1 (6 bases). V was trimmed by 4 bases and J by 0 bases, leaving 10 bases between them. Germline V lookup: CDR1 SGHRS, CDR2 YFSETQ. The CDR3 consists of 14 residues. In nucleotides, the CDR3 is TGCGCCAGCAGCAAACAGGGCATGAACACTGAAGCTTTCTTT. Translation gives CASSKQGMNTEAFF.

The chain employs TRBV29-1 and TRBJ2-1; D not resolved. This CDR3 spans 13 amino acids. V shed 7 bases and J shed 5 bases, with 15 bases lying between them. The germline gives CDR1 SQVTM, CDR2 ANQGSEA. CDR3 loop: CSGSLQTDNEQFF. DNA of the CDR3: TGCAGCGGCTCCCTCCAAACCGACAATGAGCAGTTCTTC.

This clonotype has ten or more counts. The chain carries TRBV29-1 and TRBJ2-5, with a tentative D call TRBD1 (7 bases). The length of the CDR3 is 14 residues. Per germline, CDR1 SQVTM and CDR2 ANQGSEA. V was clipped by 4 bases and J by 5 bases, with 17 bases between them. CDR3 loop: CSVAPLTGRETQYF. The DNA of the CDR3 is TGCAGCGTTGCCCCCTTGACAGGGAGGGAGACCCAGTACTTC.

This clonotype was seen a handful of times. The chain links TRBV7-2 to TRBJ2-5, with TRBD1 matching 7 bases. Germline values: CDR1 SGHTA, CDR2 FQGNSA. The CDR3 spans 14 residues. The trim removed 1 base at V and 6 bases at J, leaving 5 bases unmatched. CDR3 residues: CASSLGQGRQTQYF. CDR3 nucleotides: TGTGCCAGCAGCTTAGGACAGGGAAGGCAGACCCAGTACTTC.

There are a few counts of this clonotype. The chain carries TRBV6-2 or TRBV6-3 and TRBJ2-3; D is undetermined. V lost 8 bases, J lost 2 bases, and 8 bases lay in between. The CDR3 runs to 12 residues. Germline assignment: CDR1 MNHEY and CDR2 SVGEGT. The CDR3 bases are TGTGCCAGCGCCTCGGCCACAGATACGCAGTATTTT. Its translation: CASASATDTQYF.

The CDR3 is CASSWGLADTQYF. CDR3 nucleotides: TGTGCCAGCAGTTGGGGACTCGCAGATACGCAGTATTTT. The V gene is TRBV6-2 or TRBV6-3, the J gene TRBJ2-3; possibly TRBD2 for D (6 bases). With 4 bases removed from V and 4 bases from J, the gap between germline ends came to 9 bases. The germline V gene has CDR1 MNHEY and CDR2 SVGEGT. The CDR3 consists of 13 residues.

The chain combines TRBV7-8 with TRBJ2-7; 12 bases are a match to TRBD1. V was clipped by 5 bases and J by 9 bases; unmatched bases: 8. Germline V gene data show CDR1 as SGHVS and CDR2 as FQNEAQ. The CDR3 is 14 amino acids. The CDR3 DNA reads TGTGCCAGCAGCACCGGGACAGGGGGCGCTAGGCAGTACTTC. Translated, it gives CASSTGTGGARQYF.

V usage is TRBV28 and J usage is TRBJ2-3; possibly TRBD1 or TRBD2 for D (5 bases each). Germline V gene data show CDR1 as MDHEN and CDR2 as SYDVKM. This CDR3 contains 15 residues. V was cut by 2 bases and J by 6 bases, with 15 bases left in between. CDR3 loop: CASSLLQGRRDTQYF. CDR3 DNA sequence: TGTGCCAGCAGTTTACTGCAGGGACGCAGGGATACGCAGTATTTT.

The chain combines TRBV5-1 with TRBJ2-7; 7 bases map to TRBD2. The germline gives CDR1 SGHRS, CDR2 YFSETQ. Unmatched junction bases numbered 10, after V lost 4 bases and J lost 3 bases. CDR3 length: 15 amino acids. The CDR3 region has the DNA TGCGCCAGCAGCCTCAGCGGGGTGGGAGGCTACGAGCAGTACTTC. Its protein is CASSLSGVGGYEQYF.

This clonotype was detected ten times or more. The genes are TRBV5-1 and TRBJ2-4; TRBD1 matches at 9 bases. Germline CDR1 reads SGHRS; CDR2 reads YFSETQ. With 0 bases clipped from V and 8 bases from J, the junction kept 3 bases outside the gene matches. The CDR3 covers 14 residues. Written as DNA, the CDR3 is TGCGCCAGCAGCTTGGAGGGACAGGGTGACATTCAGTACTTC. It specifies CASSLEGQGDIQYF.

The CDR3 bases are TGTGCCAGCAGTGAATGGGGGGATGAGAATCCAGATACGCAGTATTTT. This gives the protein CASSEWGDENPDTQYF. The J gene is TRBJ2-3, the V gene TRBV6-1, with a weak D call TRBD2 (6 bases). The V end lost 2 bases, the J end lost 4 bases, and 16 bases lay between the germline ends. CDR1 and CDR2 (germline): MNHNS, SASEGT. CDR3 length: 16 amino acids.

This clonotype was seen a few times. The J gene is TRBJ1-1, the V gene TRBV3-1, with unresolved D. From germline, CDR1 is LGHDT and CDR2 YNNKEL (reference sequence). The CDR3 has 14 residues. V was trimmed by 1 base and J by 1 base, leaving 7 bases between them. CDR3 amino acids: CASSQGRSNTEAFF. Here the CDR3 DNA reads TGTGCCAGCAGCCAAGGACGGTCGAACACTGAAGCTTTCTTT.

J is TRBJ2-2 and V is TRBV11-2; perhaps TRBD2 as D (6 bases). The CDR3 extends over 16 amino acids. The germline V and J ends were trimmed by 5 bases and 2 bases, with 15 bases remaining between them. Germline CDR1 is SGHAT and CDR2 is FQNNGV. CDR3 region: CASSRRPGVNTGELFF. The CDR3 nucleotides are TGTGCCAGCAGCCGAAGACCGGGAGTAAACACCGGGGAGCTGTTTTTT.

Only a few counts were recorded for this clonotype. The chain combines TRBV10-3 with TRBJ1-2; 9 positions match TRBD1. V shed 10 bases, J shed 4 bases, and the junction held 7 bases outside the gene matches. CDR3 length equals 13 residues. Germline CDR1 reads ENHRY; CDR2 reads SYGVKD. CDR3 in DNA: TGTGCCACACAGGGGGCGCTGGGCTATGGCTACACCTTC. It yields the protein CATQGALGYGYTF.

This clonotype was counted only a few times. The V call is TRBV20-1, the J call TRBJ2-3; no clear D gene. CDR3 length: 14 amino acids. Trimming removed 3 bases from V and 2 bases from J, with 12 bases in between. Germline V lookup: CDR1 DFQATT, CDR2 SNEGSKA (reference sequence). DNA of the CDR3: TGCAGTGCTAGTCGTCAGATTAACACAGATACGCAGTATTTT. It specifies CSASRQINTDTQYF.

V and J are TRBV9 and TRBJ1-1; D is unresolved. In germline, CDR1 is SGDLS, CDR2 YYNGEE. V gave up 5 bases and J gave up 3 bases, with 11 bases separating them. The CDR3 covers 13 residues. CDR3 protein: CASSGRDDTEAFF. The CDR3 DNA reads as TGTGCCAGCAGTGGCCGGGATGACACTGAAGCTTTCTTT.

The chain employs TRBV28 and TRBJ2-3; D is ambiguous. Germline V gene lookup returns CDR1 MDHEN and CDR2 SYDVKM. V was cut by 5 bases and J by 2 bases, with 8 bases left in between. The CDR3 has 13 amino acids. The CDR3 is CASSHPTTDTQYF. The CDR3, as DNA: TGTGCCAGCAGTCACCCAACCACAGATACGCAGTATTTT.

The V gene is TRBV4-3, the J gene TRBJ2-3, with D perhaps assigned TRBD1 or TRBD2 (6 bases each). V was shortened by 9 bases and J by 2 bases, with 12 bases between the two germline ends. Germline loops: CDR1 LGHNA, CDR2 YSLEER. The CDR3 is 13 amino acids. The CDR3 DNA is TGCGCCAGTCGGGGGCTTCTCACAGATACGCAGTATTTT. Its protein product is CASRGLLTDTQYF.

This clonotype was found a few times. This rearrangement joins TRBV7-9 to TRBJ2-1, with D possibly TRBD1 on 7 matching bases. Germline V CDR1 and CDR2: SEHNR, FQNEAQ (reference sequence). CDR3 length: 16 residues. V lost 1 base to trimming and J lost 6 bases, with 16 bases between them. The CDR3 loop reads CASSLVRGRGINEQFF. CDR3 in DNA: TGTGCCAGCAGCTTAGTGAGGGGGCGCGGGATCAATGAGCAGTTCTTC.